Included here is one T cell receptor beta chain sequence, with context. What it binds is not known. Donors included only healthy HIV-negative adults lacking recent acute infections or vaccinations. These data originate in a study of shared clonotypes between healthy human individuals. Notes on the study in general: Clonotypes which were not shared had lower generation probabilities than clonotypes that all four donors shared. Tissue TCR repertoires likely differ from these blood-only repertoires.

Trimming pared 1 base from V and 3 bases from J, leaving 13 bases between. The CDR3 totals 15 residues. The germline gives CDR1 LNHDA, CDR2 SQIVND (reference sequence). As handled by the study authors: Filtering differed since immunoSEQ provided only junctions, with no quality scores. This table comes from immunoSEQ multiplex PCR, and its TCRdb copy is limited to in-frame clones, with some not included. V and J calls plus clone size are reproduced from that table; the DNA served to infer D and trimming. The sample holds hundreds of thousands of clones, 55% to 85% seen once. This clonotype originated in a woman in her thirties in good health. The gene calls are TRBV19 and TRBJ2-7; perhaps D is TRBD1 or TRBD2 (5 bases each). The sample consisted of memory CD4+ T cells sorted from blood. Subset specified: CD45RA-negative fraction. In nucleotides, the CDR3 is TGTGCCAGTAGTATAGGGGGGACCTCTGGCTACGAGCAGTACTTC. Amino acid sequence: CASSIGGTSGYEQYF. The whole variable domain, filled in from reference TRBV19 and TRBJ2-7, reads DGGITQSPKYLFRKEGQNVTLSCEQNLNHDAMYWYRQDPGQGLRLIYYSQIVNDFQKGDIAEGYSVSREKKESFPLTVTSAQKNPTAFYLCASSIGGTSGYEQYFGPGTRLTVT.